A single T cell receptor beta chain is shown here with its context. The antigen is undetermined. Sequenced by immunoSEQ multiplex PCR; TCRdb stores in-frame clones only, minus some. The sample lists 130,000 or so clones, 91% occurring once. This sample was taken from a study of T cell responses to AZD1222 COVID-19 vaccine. Overall study findings and caveats: Clonal diversity was possibly underestimated, and white British individuals and females predominated among donors. Vaccine-associated CD4 TCRs spanned spike, dominant at 160-218 and 743-854.

V was trimmed by 1 base and J by 7 bases, leaving 10 bases between them. The CDR3 has 13 residues. Germline CDR1 is KGHSH and CDR2 is LQKENI. Sequences were derived from peripheral blood, sampled on day 0 of AZD1222 vaccination. This rearrangement joins TRBV18 to TRBJ1-2; unclear D gene. This receptor was identified in an adult in good health. CDR3 sequence reads: CASSPREEGGYTF. CDR3 sequence (DNA): TGTGCCAGCTCACCACGCGAGGAAGGTGGCTACACCTTC.